What follows is one T cell receptor beta chain and its context. This clone has more than one count but fewer than ten. Its antigen is unknown. Per-nucleotide qualities are absent, and no much larger clonotype sits a single base away. TCRbeta CDR3 regions were amplified from genomic DNA using the immunoSEQ Assay, a bias-controlled multiplex PCR. The study's own analysis went as follows. The number of nucleated cells in each sample was estimated by amplification of reference gene primers within the assay. To quantify the absolute abundance of each unique TCRbeta CDR3 rearrangement, sequence reads were collapsed and filtered. For each sample, productive Simpson clonality was calculated as the square root of Simpson's diversity index across productive rearrangements. This immuneACCESS table, as held by TCRdb, lists in-frame sequences with V and J called but not all clones. Of the missing ones, under half trace to an unresolved V gene in checked studies; the others have no known cause. D and trimming were read from the DNA, whereas the V and J calls and clone size are those reported in that table. The sample yields around 110,000 clones; 65% to 85% were counted once. Nearly 0.85% of the sample is in the top ten clones.

The record originates from a study of blood T cell repertoires in COVID-19 (dated by TCRdb to 2018 to 2020). Context from the whole study: Collaborator samples came from the United States, Italy and Spain and covered acute and convalescent phases of COVID-19. The prospective study material was composed of cDNA or gDNA derived from T cells, B-cell-depleted T cells, or PBMCs. The repertoires were made available in a free public database intended to serve as a resource for research on the immune response to SARS-CoV-2. The dataset comprised deeply sampled blood TCRbeta repertoires from subjects exposed to, actively infected with, or recovered from COVID-19. The samples were drawn from the first 160 participants of the ongoing ImmuneRACE study and from 1,254 subjects provided by 6 global collaborators. Nearly every sample came with metadata listing a de-identified subject ID, COVID-19 status, age in years and sex. Where HLA class I and class II types were available, the types were taken from metadata supplied by the sample provider, not from assay-based typing.

CDR1 and CDR2, looked up from the germline V gene (reference sequence), are PRHDT and FYEKMQ. V is trimmed back by 5 bases and J by 4 bases, and the junction contains 8 bases that no gene match accounts for. The CDR3 starts with the cysteine, ends with the phenylalanine, and has 16 residues. Only CDR3 DNA remains: 48 bases, in frame from the first base. What the research found in general, with its limitations: The amount of clinical and demographic metadata varied by source and participant and was provided uncurated.

Whole blood was collected in K2EDTA tubes by collaborating institutions according to the institutions' own protocols. Collaborator samples were shipped for TCRbeta analysis as frozen whole blood, isolated PBMCs, or DNA extracted from either sample type. The sequencing input was peripheral blood. This sequence uses TRBV13 and TRBJ2-3; 11 central bases correspond to TRBD2. The receptor was derived from a woman in her 70s with acute or convalescent COVID-19. The bases are TGTGCCAGCAGCGCCATTAGCGGGGGGGCCGCAGATACGCAGTATTTT. This encodes CASSAISGGAADTQYF.